Listed below are T cell receptor beta chains from one sample, sequenced in a study of cytomegalovirus exposure and HLA in healthy donors. Only in-frame clones appear in the TCRdb table, and some are missing; sequencing was by immunoSEQ multiplex PCR. The repertoire holds 150,000 to 200,000 clones, with under 85% as singletons. The sample consisted of PBMCs. The receptor source for this set is a human donor in good health. Each CDR3 is given with its conserved first and last residue. A D gene is named only where the DNA matches it firmly. Rows may omit the clone size; those that give it use once, few, many or a size class.

V	size	length	J	D	CDR3	DNA
TRBV19	few	15	TRBJ2-7	TRBD1	CASSIPGQASYEQYF	TGTGCCAGTAGTATCCCGGGACAGGCGTCCTACGAGCAGTACTTC
TRBV10-1	few	11	TRBJ1-2	.	CASSRGIDYTF	TGCGCCAGCAGTCGAGGAATCGACTACACCTTC
TRBV7-6	.	14	TRBJ1-2	TRBD1	CASSLEGTGDGYTF	TGTGCCAGCAGCTTAGAAGGGACAGGGGATGGCTACACCTTC
TRBV4-1	.	13	TRBJ2-7	.	CASSQTGTYEQYF	TGCGCCAGCAGCCAAACAGGGACCTACGAGCAGTACTTC
TRBV7-3	.	13	TRBJ1-2	.	CASSPEGGFGYTF	TGTGCCAGCAGCCCAGAGGGTGGTTTTGGCTACACCTTC
TRBV7-2	few	14	TRBJ2-4	TRBD1	CASSLRGQPSDQYF	TGTGCCAGCAGCTTGAGGGGGCAGCCCTCGGATCAGTACTTC
TRBV9	few	15	TRBJ1-2	TRBD1	CASSGDFLQGNGYTF	TGTGCCAGCAGCGGAGATTTTCTACAGGGGAATGGCTACACCTTC
TRBV7-9	.	15	TRBJ1-1	TRBD1	CASSFGQGLNTEAFF	TGTGCCAGCAGCTTCGGACAGGGACTGAACACTGAAGCTTTCTTT
TRBV29-1	.	13	TRBJ2-7	.	CSVELADTYEQYF	TGCAGCGTTGAATTGGCTGACACCTACGAGCAGTACTTC
TRBV7-2	.	15	TRBJ2-3	TRBD2	CASSDSGGASDTQYF	TGTGCCAGCAGCGATAGCGGGGGGGCCAGTGATACGCAGTATTTT
TRBV19	.	15	TRBJ1-1	.	CASSKSTPGDTEAFF	TGTGCCAGTAGTAAGTCCACCCCAGGGGACACTGAAGCTTTCTTT
TRBV5-6	few	13	TRBJ1-2	.	CASSPGEFYGYTF	TGTGCCAGCAGCCCGGGGGAGTTCTATGGCTACACCTTC
TRBV4-3	.	15	TRBJ1-6	TRBD1	CASSQDRGHNSPLHF	TGCGCCAGCAGCCAAGATAGGGGGCATAATTCACCCCTCCACTTT
TRBV4-1	.	16	TRBJ2-1	TRBD2	CASSQHPSGGYNEQFF	TGCGCCAGCAGCCAGCATCCTAGCGGGGGTTACAATGAGCAGTTCTTC
TRBV4-1	.	13	TRBJ1-5	.	CASSPPGGQPQHF	TGCGCCAGCAGCCCCCCGGGGGGTCAGCCCCAGCATTTT
TRBV19	.	17	TRBJ1-6	TRBD1	CASSSRSGGTEDSPLHF	TGTGCCAGTAGTTCCCGGTCAGGGGGGACTGAGGATTCACCCCTCCACTTT
TRBV13	few	13	TRBJ2-7	TRBD2	CASSSREGRSQYF	TGTGCCAGCAGCTCCCGGGAGGGGAGGAGCCAGTACTTC
TRBV19	few	17	TRBJ2-2	TRBD1	CASSILGQGGNTGELFF	TGTGCCAGTAGTATTCTAGGACAGGGGGGGAACACCGGGGAGCTGTTTTTT
TRBV6-5	.	15	TRBJ2-7	TRBD1	CASRDGQASSYEQYF	TGTGCCAGCAGGGACGGACAGGCCTCCTCCTACGAGCAGTACTTC
TRBV7-3	.	15	TRBJ1-4	.	CASSLSPAFNEKLFF	TGTGCCAGCAGCTTATCCCCCGCGTTCAATGAAAAACTGTTTTTT
TRBV5-6	few	11	TRBJ2-7	.	CASSTRQTQYF	TGTGCCAGCAGCACCCGACAGACGCAGTACTTC
TRBV19	.	13	TRBJ2-1	.	CARPRNRDNEQFF	TGTGCCAGACCTCGTAATCGGGACAATGAGCAGTTCTTC
TRBV6-1	.	15	TRBJ1-1	TRBD1	CASSPEQGMNTEAFF	TGTGCCAGCAGTCCCGAACAGGGGATGAACACTGAAGCTTTCTTT
TRBV5-1	.	15	TRBJ1-1	TRBD1	CASSLVQGAGTEAFF	TGCGCCAGCAGCTTGGTACAGGGGGCGGGTACTGAAGCTTTCTTT
TRBV6-6	.	14	TRBJ2-3	.	CASSSGLSTDTQYF	TGTGCCAGCAGTTCGGGACTCAGCACAGATACGCAGTATTTT
TRBV7-9	.	13	TRBJ1-1	TRBD1	CASSKGAPTEAFF	TGTGCCAGCAGTAAGGGGGCCCCGACTGAAGCTTTCTTT